This T cell receptor beta chain was recorded in a study of shared clonotypes between healthy human individuals. Assay: immunoSEQ multiplex PCR; the TCRdb copy retains only in-frame clones and omits some. The sample includes about 600,000 clones, around 97% seen only once; the top ten take less than 0.065%. Whole-study results and caveats: Larger estimated richness was generally recorded for naive subsets relative to memory subsets. Incompleteness in sorted-subset sequencing, despite large depth, was shown by rarefaction.

The CDR3 loop spans 12 amino acids. CDR1 and CDR2 from the germline V gene are MDHEN and SYDVKM. V was pared by 8 bases and J by 7 bases, with 14 bases between. CD45RA-negative memory and CD45RA+ naive subsets were split from the CD4+ cells. As to this clone: Its cognate antigen is unknown.

This chain uses TRBV28 with TRBJ2-5, with D tentatively TRBD1 or TRBD2 (5 bases each). The clonotype was recovered from a woman aged 25 to 39 in good health. The specimen was naive CD4+ T cells sorted from blood. As to subset: CD45RA+ positively selected. CDR3 loop: CASQMGVGTQYF. The CDR3 nucleotides are TGTGCCAGCCAAATGGGGGTTGGGACCCAGTACTTC. The whole variable domain, remainder taken from reference TRBV28 and TRBJ2-5, is DVKVTQSSRYLVKRTGEKVFLECVQDMDHENMFWYRQDPGLGLRLIYFSYDVKMKEKGDIPEGYSVSREKKERFSLILESASTNQTSMYLCASQMGVGTQYFGPGTRLLVL.